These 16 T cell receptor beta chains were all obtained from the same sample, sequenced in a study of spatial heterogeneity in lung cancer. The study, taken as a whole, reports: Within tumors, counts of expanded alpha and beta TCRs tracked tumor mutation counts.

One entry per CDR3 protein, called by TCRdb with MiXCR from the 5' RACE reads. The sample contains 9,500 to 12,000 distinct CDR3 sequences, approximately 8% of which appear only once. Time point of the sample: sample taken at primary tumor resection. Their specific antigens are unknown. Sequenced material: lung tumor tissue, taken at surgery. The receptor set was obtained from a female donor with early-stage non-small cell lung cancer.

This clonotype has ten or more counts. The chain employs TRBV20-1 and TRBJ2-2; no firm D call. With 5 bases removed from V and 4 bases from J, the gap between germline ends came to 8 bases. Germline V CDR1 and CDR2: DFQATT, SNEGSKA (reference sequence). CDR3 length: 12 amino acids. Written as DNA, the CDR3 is TGCAGTGCTTCCGGGCTCACCGGGGAGCTGTTTTTT. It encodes CSASGLTGELFF.

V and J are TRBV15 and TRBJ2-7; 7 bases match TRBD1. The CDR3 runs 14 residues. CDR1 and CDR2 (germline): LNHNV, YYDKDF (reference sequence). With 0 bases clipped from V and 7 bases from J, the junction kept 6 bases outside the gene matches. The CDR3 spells CATSRDRGLAEQYF. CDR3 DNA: TGTGCCACCAGCAGAGATAGGGGGCTGGCGGAGCAGTACTTC.

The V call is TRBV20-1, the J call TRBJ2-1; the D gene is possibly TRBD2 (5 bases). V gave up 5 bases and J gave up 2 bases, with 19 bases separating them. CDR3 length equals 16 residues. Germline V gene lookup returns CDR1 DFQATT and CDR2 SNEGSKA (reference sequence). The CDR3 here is CSAVDINGNAYNEQFF. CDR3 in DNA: TGCAGTGCTGTAGACATCAACGGGAACGCCTACAATGAGCAGTTCTTC.

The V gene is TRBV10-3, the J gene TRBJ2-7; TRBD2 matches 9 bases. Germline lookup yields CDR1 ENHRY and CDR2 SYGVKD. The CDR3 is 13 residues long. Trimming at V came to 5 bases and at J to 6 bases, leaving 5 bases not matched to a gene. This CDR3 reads CAISLAGSGEQYF. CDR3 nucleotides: TGTGCCATCAGTCTAGCGGGATCGGGCGAGCAGTACTTC.

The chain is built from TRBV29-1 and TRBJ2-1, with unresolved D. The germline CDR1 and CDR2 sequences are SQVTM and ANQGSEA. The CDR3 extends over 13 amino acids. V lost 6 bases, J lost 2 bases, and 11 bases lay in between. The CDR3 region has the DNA TGCAGCGTGGGAAAGAGGACCTACAATGAGCAGTTCTTC. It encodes CSVGKRTYNEQFF.

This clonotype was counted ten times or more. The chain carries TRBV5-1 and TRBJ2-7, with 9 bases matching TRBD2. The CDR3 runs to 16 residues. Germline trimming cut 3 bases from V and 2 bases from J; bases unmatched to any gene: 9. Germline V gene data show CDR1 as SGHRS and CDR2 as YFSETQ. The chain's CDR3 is CASSWGLAGSAYEQYF. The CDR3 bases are TGCGCCAGCAGCTGGGGGCTAGCGGGGTCGGCCTACGAGCAGTACTTC.

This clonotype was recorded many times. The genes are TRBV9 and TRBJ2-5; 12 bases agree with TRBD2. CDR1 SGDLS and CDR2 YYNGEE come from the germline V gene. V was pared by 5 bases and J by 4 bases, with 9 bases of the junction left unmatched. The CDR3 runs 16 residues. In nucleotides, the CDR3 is TGTGCCAGCAGTCGACTAGCGGGGGCTTGGGGAGAGACCCAGTACTTC. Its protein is CASSRLAGAWGETQYF.

The CDR3 loop is CASSQDRGTEAFF. As DNA, the CDR3 is TGTGCCAGCAGCCAAGACAGGGGCACTGAAGCTTTCTTT. J is TRBJ1-1 and V is TRBV4-2; D may be TRBD1 (6 bases). Germline loops: CDR1 LGHNA, CDR2 YNFKEQ. Between the trimmed V and J ends, which lost 0 bases and 4 bases, there was a span of 6 bases. The CDR3 runs to 13 residues.

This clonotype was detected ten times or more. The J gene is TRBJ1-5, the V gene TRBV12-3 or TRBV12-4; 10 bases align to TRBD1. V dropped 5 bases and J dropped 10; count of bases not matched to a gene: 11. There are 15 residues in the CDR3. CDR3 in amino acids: CASSTGTGDIGPQHF. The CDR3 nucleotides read TGTGCCAGCAGTACCGGGACAGGGGATATAGGTCCCCAGCATTTT.

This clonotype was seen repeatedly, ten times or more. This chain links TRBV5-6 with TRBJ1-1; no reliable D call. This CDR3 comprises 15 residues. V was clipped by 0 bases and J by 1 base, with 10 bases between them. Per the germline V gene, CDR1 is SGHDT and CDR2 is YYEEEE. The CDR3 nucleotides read TGTGCCAGCAGCTTGGTGGGGAGAACGAACACTGAAGCTTTCTTT. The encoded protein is CASSLVGRTNTEAFF. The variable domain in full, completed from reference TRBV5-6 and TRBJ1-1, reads DAGVTQSPTHLIKTRGQQVTLRCSPKSGHDTVSWYQQALGQGPQFIFQYYEEEERQRGNFPDRFSGHQFPNYSSELNVNALLLGDSALYLCASSLVGRTNTEAFFGQGTRLTVV.

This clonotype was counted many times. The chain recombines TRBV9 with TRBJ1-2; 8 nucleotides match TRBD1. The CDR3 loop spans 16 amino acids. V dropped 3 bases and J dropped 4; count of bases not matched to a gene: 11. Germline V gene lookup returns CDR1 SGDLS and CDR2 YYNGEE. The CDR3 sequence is CASSANRGRYGYGYTF. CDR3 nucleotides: TGTGCCAGCAGCGCAAACAGGGGGAGGTACGGCTATGGCTACACCTTC.

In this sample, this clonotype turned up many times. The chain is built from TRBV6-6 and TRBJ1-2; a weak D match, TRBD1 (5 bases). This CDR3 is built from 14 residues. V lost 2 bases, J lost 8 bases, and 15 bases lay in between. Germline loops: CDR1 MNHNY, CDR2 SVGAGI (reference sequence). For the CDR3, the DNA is TGTGCCAGCAGTTACACGGGGTCGGGGGACGGCTACACCTTC. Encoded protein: CASSYTGSGDGYTF.

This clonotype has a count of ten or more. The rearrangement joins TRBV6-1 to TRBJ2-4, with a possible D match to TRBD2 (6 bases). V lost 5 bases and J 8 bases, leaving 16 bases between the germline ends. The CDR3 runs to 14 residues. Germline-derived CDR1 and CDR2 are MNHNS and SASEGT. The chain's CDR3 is CASSTEGRSDIQYF. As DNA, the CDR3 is TGTGCCAGCAGTACCGAGGGGAGGTCGGACATTCAGTACTTC.

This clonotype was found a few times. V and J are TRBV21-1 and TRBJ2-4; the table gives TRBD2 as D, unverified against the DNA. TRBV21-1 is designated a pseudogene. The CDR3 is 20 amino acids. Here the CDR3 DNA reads TGTGCCAGCAGCAAAGCGCTCCGACAATGGAGGGGCTCAGGGAAAAACATTCAGTACTTC. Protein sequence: CASSKALRQWRGSGKNIQYF.

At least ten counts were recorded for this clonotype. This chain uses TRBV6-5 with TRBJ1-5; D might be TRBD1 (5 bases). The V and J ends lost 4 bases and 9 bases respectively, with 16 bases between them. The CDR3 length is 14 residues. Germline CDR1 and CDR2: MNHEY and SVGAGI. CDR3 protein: CASSSQGRASPQHF. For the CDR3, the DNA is TGTGCCAGCAGTTCCCAGGGCAGAGCCTCGCCCCAGCATTTT.

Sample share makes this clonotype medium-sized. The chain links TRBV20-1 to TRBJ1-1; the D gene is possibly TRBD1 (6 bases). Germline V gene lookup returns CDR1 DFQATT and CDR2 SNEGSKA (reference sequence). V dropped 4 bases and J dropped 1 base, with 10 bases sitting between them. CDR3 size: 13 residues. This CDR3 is CSAKGGKNTEAFF. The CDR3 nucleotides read TGCAGTGCTAAGGGGGGAAAGAACACTGAAGCTTTCTTT.